This entry describes one T cell receptor beta chain. This clone was seen more than once but under ten times. Its antigen remains undetermined. One base away there is no much larger clone; base qualities are not given. TCRbeta rearrangements were sequenced from genomic DNA using the immunoSEQ assay at survey resolution. The source study handled its data this way. Clonotypes representing more than 5% of the repertoire were considered putative leukemic clones, and about 58 such clones were identified across approximately 29 patients. In the TCR sequencing data, the lowest productive clonotype frequency that could be detected was 2.59 x 10-5. Only productive TCRbeta rearrangements, defined as complete and in-frame sequences, were included in the analyses. Simpson clonality, calculated in the immunoSEQ Analyzer version 3.0, was used as the measure of sample clonality. Clones were categorized by frequency as very rare, small, medium, large (1-20%) or hyperexpanded (>20%). OLGA 1.2.3 estimated generation probabilities, VDJtools produced V-gene circos plots, VDJdb was queried for specificities, and GLIPH identified CDR3 motifs. TCRdb carries this immuneACCESS record with in-frame sequences only. Its versions omit some clonotypes, under half of them owing to an unresolved V gene in the studies checked, with the rest unexplained. V, J and clone size reflect that table, while D and trimming were determined from the DNA. The sample yields 9,800 or so clones; about four fifths were counted once. The leading ten clones occupy roughly 62% of the sample.

These data come from a study of STAT5B mutations in CD4+ large granular lymphocyte leukemia (dated by TCRdb to between 2020 and 2023). A note on the overall study: When cryopreserved patient cells were available, CD8+ cells were removed first, and anti-CD4 microbeads were then used for selection. TCRbeta repertoires of CD4+ T-cell large granular lymphocyte leukemia patients were compared with those of healthy blood donors. Flow cytometry performed on FACSCanto II or FACSVerse showed that the purified fractions had more than 95% purity among lymphocytes. The study at large found these results: Heterogeneous cell sources were used for patients, and only five to seven CD4-sorted patient samples were included in the clonality comparison with healthy controls. The data were not HLA-matched, and the higher clonality in CD4+ T-LGLL than in CD8+ T-LGLL could be due to the relatively small sample size. The main leukemic clonotypes were found to be private to each patient, although over 20% of the main leukemic clonotypes were detected at low frequency in the non-leukemic repertoires of other patients. Greater clonality appeared to be present in CD4-sorted patient repertoires than in healthy CD4+ repertoires, and the difference was retained after the putative leukemic clones were removed. TRBV06-family usage was enriched among the top patient clones (8/27) compared with healthy controls (2/35).

The CDR3 covers 13 residues, taking in both the cysteine and the phenylalanine. The retained sequence is limited to the CDR3, 39 bases, with the frame set at the first base. Between the V and J ends, shortened by 5 bases and 5 bases respectively, the junction contains 9 bases. The germline V gene yields MDHEN for CDR1 and SYDVKM for CDR2. Hematology units in Padova (Italy), Helsinki (Finland) and Shinshu (Japan) recruited the CD4+ T-LGLL patients. Depending on what sample material was available, patient samples were either unselected PBMC or bead-purified CD4+, CD4+CD8+, CD57+ or CD56+ fractions. Patient TCRbeta data were integrated with somatic STAT5B mutation profiles obtained by deep amplicon sequencing of the same DNA. All TCR-sequenced material derived from peripheral blood: patient blood samples and healthy donor buffy coats. Ficoll-Hypaque gradient centrifugation was used to isolate peripheral blood mononuclear cells. The Gentra Puregene Cell and Tissue kit was used to extract genomic DNA, and a Qubit 2.0 fluorometer was used to measure the amount of genomic DNA.

Sequencing was carried out using PBMCs. The TCR was taken from a man aged 60 to 69 with CD4+ T-cell large granular lymphocyte leukemia. The chain couples TRBV28 to TRBJ2-2; the D gene is perhaps TRBD2, from 5 matching bases. The CDR3 corresponds to CASSIRGTGELFF. The nucleotide sequence is given as TGTGCCAGCAGTATCCGGGGTACCGGGGAGCTGTTTTTT.